The source of this T cell receptor (beta chain) is a study of response to subunit inactivated influenza vaccine (dated by TCRdb to the late 2010s). With respect to the entire study: Deep quantitative T cell receptor repertoire profiling was used in the study to track responses to a trivalent subunit inactivated influenza vaccine. The full study reports these points: The authors suggested that each seasonal influenza vaccination may recruit only a limited number of new T cells.

The CDR1 and CDR2 encoded by the germline V gene (reference sequence) are SGHAT and FQDESV. At the junction V is shortened by 1 base and J by 0 bases, with 22 bases in between. The CDR3 goes from the cysteine to the phenylalanine over 20 residues. Left in the record is the CDR3 DNA by itself, 60 bases read in frame from the first base. Library preparation employed RT-PCR. Sequenced on an Illumina HiSeq 2500. TCRdb ran its own pipeline on the public reads, namely fastp trimming at Q25 and MiXCR clone calling, and kept in-frame beta chains. Rows are combined by CDR3 protein, so each entry shows the most common genes and DNA. For this sample there are roughly 650,000 distinct CDR3 sequences; 14% appear just once. The biggest ten clones account for approximately 7.6% of the sample. This clonotype occurred a few times. It lacks a known antigen. No qualities accompany the bases; no much larger clone lies one base away.

The receptor was derived from a man between 50 and 59 years old who received an inactivated influenza vaccine. Donor details come from another sample of the same person, matched by shared clones. The chain uses TRBV11-1 and TRBJ2-4; TRBD1 is perhaps the D gene, given 6 matching bases. The starting material was PBMCs from blood, obtained 14 days before vaccination. The nucleotides are TGTGCCAGCAGCTTAGTGGGGTGGAGGACAGAAAGCTTAGCCAAAAACATTCAGTACTTC. It specifies CASSLVGWRTESLAKNIQYF.